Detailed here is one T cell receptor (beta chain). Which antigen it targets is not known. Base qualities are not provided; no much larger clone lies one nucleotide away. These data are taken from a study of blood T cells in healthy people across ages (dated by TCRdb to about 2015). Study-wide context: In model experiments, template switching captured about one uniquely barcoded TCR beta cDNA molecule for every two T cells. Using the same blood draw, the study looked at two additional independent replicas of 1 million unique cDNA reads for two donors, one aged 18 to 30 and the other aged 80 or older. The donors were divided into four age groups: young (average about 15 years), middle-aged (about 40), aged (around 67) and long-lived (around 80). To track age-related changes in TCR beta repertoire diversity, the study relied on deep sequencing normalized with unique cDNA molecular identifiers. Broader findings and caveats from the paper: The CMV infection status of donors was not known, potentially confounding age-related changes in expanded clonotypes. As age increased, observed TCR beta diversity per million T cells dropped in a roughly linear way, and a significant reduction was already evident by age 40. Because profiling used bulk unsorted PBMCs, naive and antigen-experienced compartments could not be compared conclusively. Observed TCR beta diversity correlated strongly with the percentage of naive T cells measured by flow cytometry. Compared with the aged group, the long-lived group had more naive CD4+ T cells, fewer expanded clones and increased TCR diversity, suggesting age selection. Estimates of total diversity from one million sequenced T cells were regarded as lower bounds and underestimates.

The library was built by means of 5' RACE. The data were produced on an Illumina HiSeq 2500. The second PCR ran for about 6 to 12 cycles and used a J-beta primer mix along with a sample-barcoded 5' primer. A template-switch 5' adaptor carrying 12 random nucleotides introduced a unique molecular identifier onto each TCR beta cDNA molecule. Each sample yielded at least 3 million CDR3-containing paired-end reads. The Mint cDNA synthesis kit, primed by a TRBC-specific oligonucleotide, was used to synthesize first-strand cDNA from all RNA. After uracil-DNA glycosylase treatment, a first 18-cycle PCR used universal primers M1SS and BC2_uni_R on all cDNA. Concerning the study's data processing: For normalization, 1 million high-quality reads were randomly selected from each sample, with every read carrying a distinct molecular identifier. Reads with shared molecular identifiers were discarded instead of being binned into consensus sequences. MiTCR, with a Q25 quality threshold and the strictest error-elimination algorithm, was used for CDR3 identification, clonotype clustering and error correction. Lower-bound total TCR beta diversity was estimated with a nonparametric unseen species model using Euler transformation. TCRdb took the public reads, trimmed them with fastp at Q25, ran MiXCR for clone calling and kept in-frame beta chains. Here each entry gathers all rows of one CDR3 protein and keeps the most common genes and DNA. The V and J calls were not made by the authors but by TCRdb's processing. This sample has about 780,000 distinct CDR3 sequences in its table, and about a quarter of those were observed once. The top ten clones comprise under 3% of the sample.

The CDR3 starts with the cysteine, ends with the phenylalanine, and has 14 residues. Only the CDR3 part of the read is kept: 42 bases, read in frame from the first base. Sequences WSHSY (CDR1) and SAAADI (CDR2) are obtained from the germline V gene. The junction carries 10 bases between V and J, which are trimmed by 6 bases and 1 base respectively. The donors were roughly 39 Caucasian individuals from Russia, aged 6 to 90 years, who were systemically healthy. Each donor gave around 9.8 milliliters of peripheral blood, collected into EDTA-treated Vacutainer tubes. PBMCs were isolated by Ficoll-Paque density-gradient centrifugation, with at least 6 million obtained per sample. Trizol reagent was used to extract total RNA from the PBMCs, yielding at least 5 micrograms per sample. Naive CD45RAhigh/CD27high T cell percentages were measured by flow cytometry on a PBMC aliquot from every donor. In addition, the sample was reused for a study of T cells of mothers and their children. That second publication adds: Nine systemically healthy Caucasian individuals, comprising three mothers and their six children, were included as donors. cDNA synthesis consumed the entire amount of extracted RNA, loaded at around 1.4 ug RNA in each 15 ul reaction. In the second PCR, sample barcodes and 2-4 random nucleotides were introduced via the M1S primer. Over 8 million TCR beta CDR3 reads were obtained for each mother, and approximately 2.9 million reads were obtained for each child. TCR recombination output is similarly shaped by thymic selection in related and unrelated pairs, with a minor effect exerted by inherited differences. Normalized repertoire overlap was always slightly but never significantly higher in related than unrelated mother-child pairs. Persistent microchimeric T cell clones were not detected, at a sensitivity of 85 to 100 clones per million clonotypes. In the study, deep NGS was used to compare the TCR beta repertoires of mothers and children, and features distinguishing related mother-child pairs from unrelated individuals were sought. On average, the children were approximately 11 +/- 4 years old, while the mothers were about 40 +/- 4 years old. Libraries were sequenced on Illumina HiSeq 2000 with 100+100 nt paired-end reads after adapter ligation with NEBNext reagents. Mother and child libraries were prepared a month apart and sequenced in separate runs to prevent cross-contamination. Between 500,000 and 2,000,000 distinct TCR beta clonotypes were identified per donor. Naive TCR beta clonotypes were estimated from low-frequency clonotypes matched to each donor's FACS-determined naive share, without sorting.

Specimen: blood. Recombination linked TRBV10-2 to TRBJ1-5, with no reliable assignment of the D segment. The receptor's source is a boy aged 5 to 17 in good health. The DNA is TGCGCCAGCAGCGACCCGGGGAGCAATCAGCCCCAGCATTTT. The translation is CASSDPGSNQPQHF.